This T cell receptor (beta chain) came from a study of shared clonotypes between healthy human individuals. The CDR3 runs 16 residues. Trimming shortened V by 0 bases and J by 2 bases, and 13 bases separated the two germline ends. From germline, CDR1 is SGHDT and CDR2 YYEEEE. Profiled with immunoSEQ multiplex PCR; TCRdb holds only in-frame clones, not every one. The table has approximately 1.5 million clones, approximately 98% seen once. The clonotype was recovered from a man aged 25 to 40 in good health. Sequences were obtained from naive CD4+ T cells sorted from blood. The subset denotes: CD45RA+ positively selected. This chain connects TRBV5-6 to TRBJ2-3; no firm D call. CDR3 nucleotides: TGTGCCAGCAGCTTGGTCTGGGTGGGTAACACAGATACGCAGTATTTT. Translating it yields CASSLVWVGNTDTQYF.